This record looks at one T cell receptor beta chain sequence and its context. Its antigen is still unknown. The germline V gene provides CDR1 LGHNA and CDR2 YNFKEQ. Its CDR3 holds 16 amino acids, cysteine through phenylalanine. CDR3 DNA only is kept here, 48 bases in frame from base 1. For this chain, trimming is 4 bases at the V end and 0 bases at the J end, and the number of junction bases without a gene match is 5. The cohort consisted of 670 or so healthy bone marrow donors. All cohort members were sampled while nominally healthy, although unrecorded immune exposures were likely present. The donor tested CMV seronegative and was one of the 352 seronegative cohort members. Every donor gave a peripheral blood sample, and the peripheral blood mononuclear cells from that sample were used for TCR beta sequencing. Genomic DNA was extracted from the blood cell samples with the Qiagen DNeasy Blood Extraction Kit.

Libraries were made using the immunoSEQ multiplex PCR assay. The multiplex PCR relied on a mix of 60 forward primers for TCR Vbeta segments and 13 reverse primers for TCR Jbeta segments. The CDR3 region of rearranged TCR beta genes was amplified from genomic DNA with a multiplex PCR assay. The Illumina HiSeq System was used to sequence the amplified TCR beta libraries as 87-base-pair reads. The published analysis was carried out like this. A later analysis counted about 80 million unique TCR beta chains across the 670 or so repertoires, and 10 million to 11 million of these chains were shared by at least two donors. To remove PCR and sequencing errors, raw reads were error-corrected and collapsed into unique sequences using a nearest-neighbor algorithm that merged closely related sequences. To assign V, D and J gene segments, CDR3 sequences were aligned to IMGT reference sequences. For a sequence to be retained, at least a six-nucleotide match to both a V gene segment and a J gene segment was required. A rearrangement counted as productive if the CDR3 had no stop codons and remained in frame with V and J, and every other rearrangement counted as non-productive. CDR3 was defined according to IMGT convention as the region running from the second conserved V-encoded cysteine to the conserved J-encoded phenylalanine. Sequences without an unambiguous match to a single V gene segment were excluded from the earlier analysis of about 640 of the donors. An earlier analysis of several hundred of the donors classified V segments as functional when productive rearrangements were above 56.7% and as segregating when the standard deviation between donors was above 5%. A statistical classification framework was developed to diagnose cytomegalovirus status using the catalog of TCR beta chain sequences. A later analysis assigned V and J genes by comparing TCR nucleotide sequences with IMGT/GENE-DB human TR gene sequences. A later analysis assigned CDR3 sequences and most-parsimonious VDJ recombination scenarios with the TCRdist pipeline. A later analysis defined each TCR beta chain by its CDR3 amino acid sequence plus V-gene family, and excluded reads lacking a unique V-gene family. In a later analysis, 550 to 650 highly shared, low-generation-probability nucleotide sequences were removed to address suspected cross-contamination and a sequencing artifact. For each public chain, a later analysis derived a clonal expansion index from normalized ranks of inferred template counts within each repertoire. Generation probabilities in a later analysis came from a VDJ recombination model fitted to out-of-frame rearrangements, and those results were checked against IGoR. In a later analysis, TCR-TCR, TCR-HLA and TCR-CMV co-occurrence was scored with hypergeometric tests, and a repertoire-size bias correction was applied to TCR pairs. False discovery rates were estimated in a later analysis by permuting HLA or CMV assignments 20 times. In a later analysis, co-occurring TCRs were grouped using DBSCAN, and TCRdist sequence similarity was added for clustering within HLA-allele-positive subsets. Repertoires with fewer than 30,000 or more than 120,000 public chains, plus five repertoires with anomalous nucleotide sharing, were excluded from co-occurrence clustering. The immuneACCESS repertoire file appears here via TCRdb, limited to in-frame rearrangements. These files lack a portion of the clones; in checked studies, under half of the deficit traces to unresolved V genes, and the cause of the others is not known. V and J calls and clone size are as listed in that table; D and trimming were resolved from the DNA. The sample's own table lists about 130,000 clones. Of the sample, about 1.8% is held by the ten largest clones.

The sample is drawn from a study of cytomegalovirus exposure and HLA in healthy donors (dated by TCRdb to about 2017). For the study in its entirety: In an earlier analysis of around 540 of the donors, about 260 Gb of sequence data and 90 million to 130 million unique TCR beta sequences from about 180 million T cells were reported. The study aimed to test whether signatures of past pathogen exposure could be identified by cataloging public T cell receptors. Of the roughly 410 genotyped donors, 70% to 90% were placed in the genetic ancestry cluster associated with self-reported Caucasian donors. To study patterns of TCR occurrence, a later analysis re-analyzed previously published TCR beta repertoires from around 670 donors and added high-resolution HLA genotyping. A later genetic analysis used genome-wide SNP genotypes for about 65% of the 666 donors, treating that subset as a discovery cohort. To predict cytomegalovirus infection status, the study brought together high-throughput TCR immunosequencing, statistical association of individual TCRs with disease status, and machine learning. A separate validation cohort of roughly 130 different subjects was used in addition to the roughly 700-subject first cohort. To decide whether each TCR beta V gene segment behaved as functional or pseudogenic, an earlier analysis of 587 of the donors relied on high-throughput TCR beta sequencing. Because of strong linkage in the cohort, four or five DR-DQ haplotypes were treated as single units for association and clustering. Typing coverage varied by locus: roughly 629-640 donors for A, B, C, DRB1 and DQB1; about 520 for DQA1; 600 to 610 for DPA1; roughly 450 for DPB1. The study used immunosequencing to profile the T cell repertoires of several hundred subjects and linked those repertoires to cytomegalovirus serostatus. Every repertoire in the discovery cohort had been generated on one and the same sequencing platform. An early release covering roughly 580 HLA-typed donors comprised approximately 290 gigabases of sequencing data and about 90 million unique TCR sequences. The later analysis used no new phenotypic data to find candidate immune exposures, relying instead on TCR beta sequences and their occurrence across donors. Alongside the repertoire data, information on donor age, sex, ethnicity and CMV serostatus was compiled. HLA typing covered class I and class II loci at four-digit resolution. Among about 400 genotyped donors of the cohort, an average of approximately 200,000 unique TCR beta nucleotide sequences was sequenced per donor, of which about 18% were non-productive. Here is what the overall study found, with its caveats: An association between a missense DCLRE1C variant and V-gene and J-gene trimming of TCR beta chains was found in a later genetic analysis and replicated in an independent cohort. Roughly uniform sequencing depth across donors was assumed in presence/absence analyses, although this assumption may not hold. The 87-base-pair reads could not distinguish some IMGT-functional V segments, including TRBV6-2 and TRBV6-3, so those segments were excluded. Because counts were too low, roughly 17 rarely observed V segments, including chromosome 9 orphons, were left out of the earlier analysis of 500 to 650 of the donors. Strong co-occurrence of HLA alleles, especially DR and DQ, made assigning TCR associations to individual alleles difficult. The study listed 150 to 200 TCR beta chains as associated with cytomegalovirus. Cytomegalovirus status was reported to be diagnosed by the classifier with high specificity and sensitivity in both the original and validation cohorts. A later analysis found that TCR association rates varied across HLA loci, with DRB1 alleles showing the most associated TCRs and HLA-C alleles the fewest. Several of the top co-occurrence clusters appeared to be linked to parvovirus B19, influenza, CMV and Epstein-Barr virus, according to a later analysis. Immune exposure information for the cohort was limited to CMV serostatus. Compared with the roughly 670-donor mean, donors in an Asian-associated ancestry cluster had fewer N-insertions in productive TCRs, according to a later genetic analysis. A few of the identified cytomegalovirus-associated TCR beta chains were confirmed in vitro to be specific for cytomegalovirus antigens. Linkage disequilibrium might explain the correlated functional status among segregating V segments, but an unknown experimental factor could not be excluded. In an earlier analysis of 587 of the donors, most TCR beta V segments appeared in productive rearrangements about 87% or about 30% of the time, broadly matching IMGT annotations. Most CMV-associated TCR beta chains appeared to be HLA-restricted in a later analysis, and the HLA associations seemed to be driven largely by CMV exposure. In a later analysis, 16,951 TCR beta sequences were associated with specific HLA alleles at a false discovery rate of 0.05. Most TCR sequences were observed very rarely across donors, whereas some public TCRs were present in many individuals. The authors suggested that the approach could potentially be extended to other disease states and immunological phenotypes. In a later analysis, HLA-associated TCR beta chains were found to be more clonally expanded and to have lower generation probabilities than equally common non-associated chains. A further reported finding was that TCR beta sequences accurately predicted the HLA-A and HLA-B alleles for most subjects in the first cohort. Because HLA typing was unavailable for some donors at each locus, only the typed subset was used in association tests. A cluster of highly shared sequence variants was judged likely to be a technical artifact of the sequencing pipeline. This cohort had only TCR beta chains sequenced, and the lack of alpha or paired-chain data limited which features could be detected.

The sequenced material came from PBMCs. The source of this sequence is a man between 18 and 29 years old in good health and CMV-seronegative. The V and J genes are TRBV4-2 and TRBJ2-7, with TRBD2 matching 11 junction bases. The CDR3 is CASSRGLAENSYEQYF. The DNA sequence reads TGTGCCAGCAGCCGGGGACTAGCGGAGAACTCCTACGAGCAGTACTTC.